The table lists the clone carrying this T cell receptor (beta chain) with many counts. The source of the sample is a study of T-cell reconstitution after alpha-beta-depleted transplantation in children. Unique molecular identifiers tagged the TCRbeta library. A single record per CDR3 protein comes from TCRdb applying MiXCR to the PCR reads. This sample has 260,000 or so distinct CDR3 sequences, with around 13% found just once. The V end lost 0 bases, the J end lost 0 bases, and 15 bases lay between the germline ends. Germline CDR1 reads MNHEY; CDR2 reads SMNVEV (reference sequence). The CDR3 is made up of 17 amino acids.

Here the sequenced sample was PBMCs from the stem cell graft donor, taken from the stem cell graft. The chain couples TRBV27 to TRBJ2-7; D is undetermined. This TCR was recovered from a human donor who donated a stem cell graft to a child with acute lymphoblastic leukemia. CDR3 loop: CASSLSSGRWSSYEQYF. CDR3 nucleotides: TGTGCCAGCAGTTTATCAAGTGGCCGCTGGAGCTCCTACGAGCAGTACTTC.